This T cell receptor beta chain was identified during a study of T-cell memory formation after mild COVID-19. General study results and limits: Confirmation was lacking for SARS-CoV-2 specificity of second-wave clones that peaked on day 37.

The V gene's germline CDR1 is SGHDT and CDR2 YYEEEE. The CDR3 has 12 amino acids. Trimming stripped 4 bases from V and 5 bases from J, with 9 bases between. TCRdb reanalysed the 5' RACE reads using MiXCR and keeps one entry per CDR3 protein. The sample comprises 470,000 or so distinct CDR3 sequences, 15% to 20% of which are singletons, and roughly an eighth rests with the top ten. This clonotype was picked up a small number of times. The antigen is not known. The sequence derives from an adult woman who had mild COVID-19 (a few samples of this study predate the infection). Cell type and time point are not known. Source material: PBMCs or a T cell subset sorted from them (not recorded which). V is TRBV5-6 and J is TRBJ2-5; D remains unclear. The CDR3 here is CASSTERETQYF. The CDR3 bases are TGTGCCAGCAGCACGGAAAGGGAGACCCAGTACTTC.